This T cell receptor beta chain was identified during a study of regulatory T cells in long-lasting Graves disease. Germline loops: CDR1 MDHEN, CDR2 SYDVKM. The CDR3 runs to 15 residues. The V end lost 6 bases, the J end lost 5 bases, and 19 bases lay between the germline ends. Indicated time point: persistent/refractory GD, antithyroid drugs over 5 years with positive TRAb. Researchers made the TCR library from RNA that was extracted from PBMCs. This clonotype was detected ten times or more. Libraries of TCR beta came from iRepertoire HTBI primers plus Arm-PCR of CDR3 regions. In the original analysis: The samples included approximately 60 TRBV and some 14 TRBJ segments. TCRdb reprocessed the multiplex PCR reads via MiXCR and lists one record per CDR3 protein. TCRdb, rather than the study authors, made the V and J calls. The data show roughly 400,000 distinct CDR3 sequences, less than 25% seen once.

The sequence derives from a female donor with Graves disease. The J gene is TRBJ2-5, the V gene TRBV28, with D perhaps TRBD2 (6 bases). The source was peripheral blood mononuclear cells (PBMCs), collected when the disease was refractory, from a patient treated with antithyroid drugs. The CDR3, as DNA: TGTGCCAGCAGCAAGGAGCGGGCGGGGTGGGAGACCCAGTACTTC. Amino acids: CASSKERAGWETQYF.